The T cell receptor beta chain described here comes from a study of blood T cell repertoires in COVID-19. Study at large: From the United States, Italy and Spain came samples of acute and convalescent COVID-19. T cells, B-cell-depleted T cells, or PBMCs provided the cDNA or gDNA that served as material.

In the authors' methods: Nucleated cell number was recorded as an estimate derived from reference gene primer amplification. The method was immunoSEQ multiplex PCR; TCRdb's version includes in-frame clones alone and lacks a portion of them. V and J calls and clone size are given by that table; D and trimming were obtained from the DNA. This sample carries under 150,000 clones, around two thirds of them seen once, and the ten largest clones take 2% to 2.5%. The V gene's germline CDR1 is MDHEN and CDR2 SYDVKM. The CDR3 sequence is 13 residues long. The V end lost 7 bases, the J end lost 6 bases, and 13 bases lay between the germline ends.

Specimen: peripheral blood. The chain couples TRBV28 to TRBJ1-5, with a weak D call TRBD1 (5 bases). This TCR derives from a woman between 65 and 79 years old with acute or convalescent COVID-19. CDR3 nucleotide sequence: TGTGCCAGCACCCCGGGGGGTTTTCAGCCCCAGCATTTT. Its translation: CASTPGGFQPQHF. The entire variable domain, with the rest obtained from reference TRBV28 and TRBJ1-5, is as follows: DVKVTQSSRYLVKRTGEKVFLECVQDMDHENMFWYRQDPGLGLRLIYFSYDVKMKEKGDIPEGYSVSREKKERFSLILESASTNQTSMYLCASTPGGFQPQHFGDGTRLSIL.